These 22 T cell receptor beta chains were sequenced from one sample in a study of T cells in women clearing cervical HPV infection. Using immunoSEQ multiplex PCR, the repertoire was profiled, and TCRdb retains in-frame clones only, with some absent. Here the sample table reports some 32,000 clones. The sequenced sample consisted of blood buffy coat. These receptor sequences come from a woman between 18 and 69 years old with a cervical HPV16 infection that either progressed to CIN3+ or cleared (not recorded which).

A remark on this clone: The read gets to within 3 residues of the CDR3 end, and the germline J gene fills in the rest. The chain joins TRBV20-1 to TRBJ2-3; 7 nucleotides line up with TRBD2. V shed 6 bases, J shed 0 bases, and the junction held 12 bases outside the gene matches. Germline V gives CDR1 DFQATT, CDR2 SNEGSKA (reference sequence). The CDR3 covers 16 residues. The covered CDR3 bases are TGCAGTGCGGACGCCGTAGCGGGTCGTAGCACAGATACG. Protein: CSADAVAGRSTDT. The entire CDR3 is CSADAVAGRSTDTQYF.

Worth noting for this clone: Read coverage stops 3 residues before the CDR3 terminus; the germline J gene supplies the remainder. The V and J genes are TRBV11-2 and TRBJ1-2; D not certain. V lost 5 bases, J lost 2 bases, and 9 bases lay in between. The CDR3 sequence is 13 residues long. Looked up from germline, CDR1 is SGHAT and CDR2 is FQNNGV. The chain's CDR3 is CASSHAGNYGYTF. The DNA read from the CDR3 is TGTGCCAGCAGCCATGCCGGGAACTATGGC.

Note on this clone: Mismatch with germline at one junction end may stem from a read error. The read ends 3 residues shy of where the CDR3 ends; the end is completed using the germline J gene. The rearrangement links TRBV5-1 to TRBJ1-1; no definite D call. There are 13 residues in the CDR3. Germline assignment: CDR1 SGHRS and CDR2 YFSETQ. The covered CDR3 bases are TGCGCCAACAGCTTGGCCGTAGTTACTGAA. It translates to CANSLAVVTE. The full CDR3 sequence reads CANSLAVVTEAFF.

With regard to this clone: The read falls 3 residues short of the CDR3 end, and the missing part is taken from the germline J gene. The chain recombines TRBV2 with TRBJ2-5; D is possibly TRBD2 (5 bases). V lost 7 bases to trimming and J lost 4 bases, with 10 bases between them. Germline V CDR1 and CDR2: SNHLY, FYNNEI. The CDR3 length is 12 residues. The CDR3 bases that were read are TGTGCCAGCAATTCTCGGGGAGAGACC. Translated, it gives CASNSRGET. The full-length CDR3 reads as CASNSRGETQYF. Supplemented by reference TRBV2 and TRBJ2-5, the full variable domain reads EPEVTQTPSHQVTQMGQEVILRCVPISNHLYFYWYRQILGQKVEFLVSFYNNEISEKSEIFDDQFSVERPDGSNFTLKIRSTKLEDSAMYFCASNSRGETQYFGPGTRLLVL.

On this clone itself: The read stops 3 residues short of the end of the CDR3; the missing end is completed from the germline J gene. The chain links TRBV19 to TRBJ2-4; D is uncertain. The CDR3 contains 13 residues. CDR1 and CDR2 (germline): LNHDA, SQIVND (reference sequence). CDR3 protein: CASSSSPGHGQYF. The CDR3 bases that were read are TGTGCCAGTAGTTCCTCCCCAGGCCATGGT.

With regard to this clone: The read gets to within 3 residues of the CDR3 end, and the germline J gene fills in the rest. V and J are TRBV5-6 and TRBJ1-3; D perhaps matches TRBD1 (5 bases). The CDR3 extends over 13 amino acids. Trimming left V 4 bases short and J 8 bases short, with 13 bases between. The V gene's germline CDR1 is SGHDT and CDR2 YYEEEE. The CDR3 loop reads CASSGGSWDTIYF. The CDR3 bases that were read are TGTGCCAGCAGCGGGGGGTCGTGGGACACC.

Points on this clone: The read ends 3 residues before the CDR3 terminus; that terminus is restored from the germline J gene. V usage is TRBV12-3 or TRBV12-4 and J usage is TRBJ1-2, with TRBD1 identical over 7 bases. This CDR3 is built from 15 residues. CDR3 DNA (partial): TGTGCCAGCAGCGGGACAGACTTTTTATACAATGAC. This sequence encodes CASSGTDFLYND. From start to end, the CDR3 is CASSGTDFLYNDYTF.

Concerning this clone itself: Read coverage stops 3 residues before the CDR3 terminus; the germline J gene supplies the remainder. The chain couples TRBV19 to TRBJ1-4; 7 positions agree with TRBD1. The CDR3 has 15 residues. The germline gives CDR1 LNHDA, CDR2 SQIVND (reference sequence). CDR3 protein: CASSFGTANNSPLFF. CDR3 bases read: TGTGCCTCGAGCTTCGGGACAGCTAATAATTCACCA.

Of note for this clone: Read data end 3 residues before the CDR3 end; the end is taken from the germline J gene. This chain uses TRBV20-1 with TRBJ1-1; no clear D gene. Trimming shortened V by 4 bases and J by 2 bases, and 17 bases separated the two germline ends. Germline values: CDR1 DFQATT, CDR2 SNEGSKA (reference sequence). This CDR3 comprises 15 residues. Incomplete CDR3 DNA: TGCAGTGCTATCCCCTATAGAATAAGAAACACTGAA. It is translated as CSAIPYRIRNTE. The CDR3 in its entirety is CSAIPYRIRNTEAFF.

Concerning this clone: The sequenced fragment ends 3 residues before the CDR3 boundary, so the rest is inferred from the germline J gene. The chain uses TRBV7-7 and TRBJ1-2, with D tentatively TRBD1 (6 bases). This CDR3 region has 18 residues. Trimming took 3 bases from V and 2 from J, leaving 22 bases between them. Germline lookup yields CDR1 SSHAT and CDR2 FNYEAQ (reference sequence). The CDR3 DNA, read in part, is TGTGCCAGCAGCTTCCGGGACAAGGGGCTGAAGCGAAACTATGGC. Protein sequence: CASSFRDKGLKRNYG. The whole CDR3 sequence reads CASSFRDKGLKRNYGYTF.

Notes on this clone: The missing CDR3 end, 3 residues past where the read stops, is filled in from the germline J gene. This sequence joins TRBV18 and TRBJ2-1; 7 bases map to TRBD2. CDR1 is KGHSH and CDR2 is LQKENI in the germline V gene. Unmatched junction bases numbered 1, after V lost 3 bases and J lost 8 bases. The CDR3 spans 12 residues. The CDR3 bases that were read are TGTGCCAGCTCACCGAGCGGGGATGAG. It is translated as CASSPSGDE. In full, the CDR3 reads CASSPSGDEQFF.

As for this clone: The observed sequence ends 3 residues before the CDR3 terminus, with the missing tail filled in from the germline J gene. The gene calls are TRBV5-4 and TRBJ2-7; 7 positions match TRBD1. The CDR3 consists of 15 residues. Trimming removed 0 bases from V and 3 bases from J; junction bases left unmatched: 6. Germline loops: CDR1 SGHNT, CDR2 YYREEE (reference sequence). CDR3 amino acids: CASSLEGNRGYEQYF. The sequenced part of the CDR3 DNA is TGTGCCAGCAGCTTGGAGGGGAACAGGGGCTACGAG.

Regarding this clone: Read coverage stops 3 residues before the CDR3 terminus; the germline J gene supplies the remainder. The rearrangement joins TRBV9 to TRBJ1-2; 8 nucleotides align to TRBD1. V trimming: 4 bases; J trimming: 3 bases; junction bases outside the gene matches: 20. Per germline, CDR1 SGDLS and CDR2 YYNGEE. The CDR3 sequence is 19 residues long. Partial CDR3 DNA: TGTGCCAGCAGCCCCCGGGCAGGGGGCGGGGTTGGGGTAGACTATGGC. Translating it yields CASSPRAGGGVGVDYG. The CDR3 in its entirety is CASSPRAGGGVGVDYGYTF.

About this clone itself: From the germline J gene comes the end of the CDR3, since the read stops 3 residues before it. The chain recombines TRBV7-2 with TRBJ1-1; 7 nucleotides line up with TRBD1. The CDR3 extends over 12 amino acids. The germline gives CDR1 SGHTA, CDR2 FQGNSA. CDR3 DNA, as far as it was read: TGTGCCAGCAGCTTCGCGACAGGGATA. Translated, it gives CASSFATGI. The CDR3 in its entirety is CASSFATGIAFF. Variable domain in full (rest from reference TRBV7-2 and TRBJ1-1): GAGVSQSPSNKVTEKGKDVELRCDPISGHTALYWYRQSLGQGLEFLIYFQGNSAPDKSGLPSDRFSAERTGGSVSTLTIQRTQQEDSAVYLCASSFATGIAFFGQGTRLTVV.

Note on this clone: The read ends 3 residues shy of where the CDR3 ends; the end is completed using the germline J gene. V gene TRBV7-3 combines with J gene TRBJ2-6; D is unresolved. This CDR3 region has 17 residues. The V end lost 1 base, the J end lost 0 bases, and 10 bases lay between the germline ends. The germline CDR1 and CDR2 sequences are SGHTA and FQGTGA. The CDR3 is CASSLNTRSSGANVLTF. CDR3 DNA (partial): TGTGCCAGCAGCTTAAATACCAGGAGCTCTGGGGCCAACGTC. Variable domain in full (rest from reference TRBV7-3 and TRBJ2-6): GAGVSQTPSNKVTEKGKYVELRCDPISGHTALYWYRQSLGQGPEFLIYFQGTGAADDSGLPNDRFFAVRPEGSVSTLKIQRTERGDSAVYLCASSLNTRSSGANVLTFGAGSRLTVL.

As to this clone: The CDR3 end falls 3 residues outside the read, so it is completed with the germline J gene. The J gene is TRBJ2-6, the V gene TRBV19; perhaps TRBD1 as D (7 bases). The V end was cut by 5 bases, the J end by 3 bases, with 23 bases between. Germline CDR1 is LNHDA and CDR2 is SQIVND (reference sequence). The CDR3 is 19 amino acids. The covered CDR3 bases are TGTGCCAGTAGTCGCCGGGCGGGACAGCCCTATAGTGGGGCCAACGTC. It specifies CASSRRAGQPYSGANV. The entire CDR3 reads CASSRRAGQPYSGANVLTF. Looking up the rest from reference TRBV19 and TRBJ2-6 gives the full variable domain: DGGITQSPKYLFRKEGQNVTLSCEQNLNHDAMYWYRQDPGQGLRLIYYSQIVNDFQKGDIAEGYSVSREKKESFPLTVTSAQKNPTAFYLCASSRRAGQPYSGANVLTFGAGSRLTVL.

As for this clone: The read ends 3 residues shy of where the CDR3 ends; the end is completed using the germline J gene. The sample carries other DNA sequences with the same CDR3. The chain links TRBV6-1 to TRBJ1-2; 7 bases line up with TRBD1. The V gene's germline CDR1 is MNHNS and CDR2 SASEGT. The CDR3 sequence is 15 residues long. Losses at the gene ends were 0 bases for V and 4 bases for J; bases not matched to a gene: 5. The CDR3 bases that were read are TGTGCCAGCAGTGAAGCCAGACAGGGAGGCTATGGC. Amino acid sequence: CASSEARQGGYG. The CDR3, in full, reads CASSEARQGGYGYTF.

Details on this clone: With the read ending 3 residues before the CDR3 end, the germline J gene is used to fill in that end. The identical CDR3 is also encoded by other nucleotide sequences in the sample. The chain uses TRBV30 and TRBJ1-2, with 7 bases identical to TRBD1. This CDR3 has 16 amino acids. Germline V gene data show CDR1 as GTSNPN and CDR2 as SVGIG (reference sequence). The CDR3 loop is CAWRLAGGKVVHQYTF. The CDR3 DNA, read in part, is TGTGCCTGGAGGCTAGCAGGGGGGAAAGTAGTACACCAG.

For this clone: The read stops 3 residues short of the end of the CDR3; the missing end is completed from the germline J gene. The V gene is TRBV2, the J gene TRBJ1-6, with D possibly matching TRBD1 (6 bases). The CDR3 consists of 15 residues. Germline CDR1 SNHLY, CDR2 FYNNEI. V lost 5 bases and J 4 bases, leaving 12 bases between the germline ends. The CDR3 bases that were read are TGTGCCAGCAGTCGCCAAAGGGGGTATAATTCACCC. It codes for CASSRQRGYNSP. The whole CDR3 sequence reads CASSRQRGYNSPLHF.

Notes on this clone: Read data end 3 residues before the CDR3 end; the end is taken from the germline J gene. This chain uses TRBV19 with TRBJ1-2; TRBD1 is a possible D gene (6 bases). The CDR3 consists of 15 residues. Per the germline V gene, CDR1 is LNHDA and CDR2 is SQIVND (reference sequence). This CDR3 reads CASRPQAGGPYDYTF. CDR3 DNA (partial): TGTGCCAGTAGGCCGCAAGCGGGGGGGCCCTACGAC.

The CDR3 bases that were read are TGCAGTGCTAGAGATCCAACAGTTGGCACTGAA. Translated: CSARDPTVGTE. In full, the CDR3 reads CSARDPTVGTEAFF. The rearrangement joins TRBV20-1 to TRBJ1-1; D is undetermined. The observed sequence ends 3 residues before the CDR3 terminus, with the missing tail filled in from the germline J gene. CDR3 size: 14 residues. V was trimmed by 0 bases and J by 4 bases, leaving 12 bases between them. CDR1 and CDR2 (germline): DFQATT, SNEGSKA (reference sequence).

Remarks on this clone: The read ends 3 residues before the CDR3 terminus; that terminus is restored from the germline J gene. This sequence joins TRBV4-2 and TRBJ1-2; 7 nucleotides line up with TRBD1. This CDR3 comprises 17 residues. Looked up from germline, CDR1 is LGHNA and CDR2 is YNFKEQ. V lost 4 bases, J lost 4 bases, and 15 bases stayed unmatched. CDR3 loop: CASSLSLGSRGPYGYTF. The sequenced part of the CDR3 DNA is TGTGCCAGCAGCCTCAGTTTGGGGTCGAGGGGGCCCTATGGC.